This entry is about one T cell receptor (beta chain). The data stem from a study of blood T cell repertoires in COVID-19. Study-wide background: Acute and convalescent COVID-19 specimens originated in the United States, Italy and Spain. In each case, the material was cDNA or gDNA derived from T cells, B-cell-depleted T cells, or PBMCs.

The germline V and J ends were trimmed by 4 bases and 7 bases, with 7 bases remaining between them. This CDR3 region has 12 residues. Germline lookup yields CDR1 LGHDT and CDR2 YNNKEL (reference sequence). In the authors' workflow: Amplification of reference gene primers was used by the study to estimate nucleated cell counts. Here immunoSEQ multiplex PCR was the method, and the copy in TCRdb shows in-frame clones only, minus some. V, J and clone size derive from that table, while D and trimming were established from the DNA sequence. The data show some 140,000 clones, roughly four fifths seen once. The chain carries TRBV3-1 (or the pseudogene TRBV3-2) and TRBJ1-4; the D is unclear. The sample comprised peripheral blood. The TCR comes from an older man with acute or convalescent COVID-19. For the CDR3, the DNA is TGTGCCAGCAGCCGCCCCGGTGAAAAACTGTTTTTT. Amino acid sequence: CASSRPGEKLFF.